This TCR beta chain was recovered during a study of blood T cell repertoires in COVID-19. Study in general: From T cells, B-cell-depleted T cells, or PBMCs came the material, which was cDNA or gDNA.

Followed over time, Seattle patients had been enrolled while infection was active. This CDR3 has 16 residues. Germline assignment: CDR1 LNHDA and CDR2 SQIVND (reference sequence). The V gene end was trimmed by 3 bases and the J gene end by 4 bases; junction bases not matched to a gene: 7. Sequenced by immunoSEQ multiplex PCR; TCRdb stores in-frame clones only, minus some. In the table there are roughly 30,000 clones, 85% to 95% of which are singletons. Sequenced sample: peripheral blood. The sequence was obtained from a woman between 70 and 85 years old with COVID-19, enrolled during active disease. This chain uses TRBV19 with TRBJ2-3; the match to TRBD2 covers 10 bases. CDR3 loop: CASSIGSGRWSDTQYF. The CDR3 DNA is TGTGCCAGTAGTATTGGTAGCGGGAGGTGGTCAGATACGCAGTATTTT.